A single sample gave rise to the 11 T cell receptor beta chains below, sequenced in a study of early T cells in non-severe SARS-CoV-2 infection. One entry per CDR3 protein, called by TCRdb with MiXCR from the 5' RACE reads. The sample shows 80,000 to 95,000 distinct CDR3 sequences, roughly an eighth of them seen only once. The sequenced sample was whole blood. These receptors were obtained from an adult who was a healthcare worker with PCR-confirmed SARS-CoV-2 infection or an uninfected control (not recorded which).

Only a few counts were recorded for this clonotype. The chain employs TRBV11-1 and TRBJ1-6; no clear D. The germline V and J ends were trimmed by 2 bases and 3 bases, with 14 bases remaining between them. CDR1 is SGHAT, CDR2 FQDESV, per germline (reference sequence). CDR3 length: 17 residues. The chain's CDR3 is CASSLQQSGFYNSPLHF. CDR3 nucleotides: TGTGCCAGCAGCTTACAACAGTCGGGCTTCTATAATTCACCCCTCCACTTT.

This clonotype has more than one count but fewer than ten. The rearrangement links TRBV7-6 to TRBJ2-1; 8 positions agree with TRBD2. From germline, CDR1 is SGHVS and CDR2 FNYEAQ. The junction had 13 bases not matched to a gene; V was cut back by 5 bases and J by 4 bases. CDR3 length: 17 residues. This CDR3 is CASSPSPSSGTYNEQFF. The CDR3, as DNA: TGTGCCAGCAGCCCTAGTCCCAGTAGCGGGACTTACAATGAGCAGTTCTTC.

The chain carries TRBV14 and TRBJ2-3; maybe TRBD2 (5 bases). Germline V gene sequence: CDR1 SGHDN, CDR2 FVKESK. This CDR3 is built from 16 residues. V was trimmed by 4 bases and J by 5 bases, leaving 19 bases between them. CDR3 in amino acids: CASSLRAASPEDTQYF. As DNA, the CDR3 is TGTGCCAGCAGCCTGAGGGCAGCCTCTCCCGAAGATACGCAGTATTTT.

This clonotype was counted only a few times. This chain uses TRBV6-2 or TRBV6-3 with TRBJ2-5; TRBD2 agrees at 14 bases. The CDR3 spans 18 residues. The V gene's germline CDR1 is MNHEY and CDR2 SVGEGT. J was trimmed by 4 bases and V by 6 bases; bases with no gene match: 13. The DNA for the CDR3 is TGTGCCAGCAGCAAACTAATGTCCGGGACTAGCGGGAGAGAGACCCAGTACTTC. It yields the protein CASSKLMSGTSGRETQYF.

The V and J genes are TRBV20-1 and TRBJ1-3; unclear D gene. The V gene's germline CDR1 is DFQATT and CDR2 SNEGSKA (reference sequence). The CDR3 contains 13 residues. V lost 6 bases, J lost 2 bases, and 11 bases lay in between. The DNA of the CDR3 is TGCAGTGCGGAGAAGGGTGCTGGAAACACCATATATTTT. It yields the protein CSAEKGAGNTIYF.

This clonotype was seen only a few times. The chain combines TRBV6-2 or TRBV6-3 with TRBJ2-1; 8 bases match TRBD2. There are 15 residues in the CDR3. J lost 5 bases, V lost 2 bases, and 5 bases had no gene match. The germline CDR1 and CDR2 sequences are MNHEY and SVGEGT. The CDR3 DNA reads TGTGCCAGCAGTTACACTCTAGCGGGTAACAATGAGCAGTTCTTC. Protein: CASSYTLAGNNEQFF.

This clonotype came up a few times. The chain couples TRBV12-3 or TRBV12-4 to TRBJ2-5; D gene uncertain. V dropped 5 bases and J dropped 4 bases, with 8 bases sitting between them. The CDR3 runs to 12 residues. CDR3 coding DNA: TGTGCCAGCAGTATGGGTCGAGAGACCCAGTACTTC. This translates into CASSMGRETQYF.

This chain uses TRBV20-1 with TRBJ1-2, with 8 bases that match TRBD1. With 3 bases clipped from V and 8 bases from J, the junction kept 8 bases outside the gene matches. The CDR3 consists of 13 residues. Germline values: CDR1 DFQATT, CDR2 SNEGSKA (reference sequence). This CDR3 reads CSARPGGASGYTF. CDR3 sequence (DNA): TGCAGTGCTAGGCCAGGGGGCGCGTCGGGCTACACCTTC.

This clonotype was recorded at least ten times. This chain joins TRBV7-9 and TRBJ2-1; TRBD2 agrees at 16 bases. The junction had 5 bases not matched to a gene; V was cut back by 1 base and J by 2 bases. The CDR3 sequence is 19 residues long. Germline V gives CDR1 SEHNR, CDR2 FQNEAQ (reference sequence). The chain's CDR3 is CASSLEGTSGRAAYNEQFF. CDR3 coding DNA: TGTGCCAGCAGCTTAGAAGGGACTAGCGGGAGGGCCGCCTACAATGAGCAGTTCTTC.

This clonotype has a count of ten or more. The chain employs TRBV19 and TRBJ2-1; possible D gene TRBD2, 5 bases. The CDR3 has 12 residues. Germline CDR1 is LNHDA and CDR2 is SQIVND (reference sequence). Between the trimmed V and J ends, which lost 11 bases and 9 bases, there was a span of 17 bases. CDR3 in amino acids: CAPGRRASEQFF. The CDR3, as DNA: TGTGCCCCGGGCAGGCGGGCTAGTGAGCAGTTCTTC.

The gene calls are TRBV18 and TRBJ2-1; D is unresolved. The V end lost 0 bases, the J end lost 3 bases, and 15 bases lay between the germline ends. The CDR3 spans 17 residues. From germline, CDR1 is KGHSH and CDR2 LQKENI. The CDR3 sequence: CASSPPTSSPDYNEQFF. DNA of the CDR3: TGTGCCAGCTCACCACCGACCAGCAGCCCAGACTACAATGAGCAGTTCTTC.